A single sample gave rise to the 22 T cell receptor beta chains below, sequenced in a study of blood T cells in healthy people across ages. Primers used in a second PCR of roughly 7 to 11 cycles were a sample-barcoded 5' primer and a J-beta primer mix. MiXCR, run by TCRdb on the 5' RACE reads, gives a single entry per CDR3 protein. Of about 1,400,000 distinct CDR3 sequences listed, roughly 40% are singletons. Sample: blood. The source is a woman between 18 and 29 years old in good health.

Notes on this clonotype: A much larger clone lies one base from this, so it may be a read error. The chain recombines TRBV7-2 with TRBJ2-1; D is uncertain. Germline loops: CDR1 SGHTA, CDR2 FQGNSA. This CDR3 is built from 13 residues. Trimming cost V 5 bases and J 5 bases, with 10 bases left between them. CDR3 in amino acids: CASSATPNNEQFF. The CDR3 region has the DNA TGTGCCAGCAGCGCGACCCCAAACAATGAGCAGTTCTTC. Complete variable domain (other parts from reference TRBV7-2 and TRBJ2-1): GAGVSQSPSNKVTEKGKDVELRCDPISGHTALYWYRQSLGQGLEFLIYFQGNSAPDKSGLPSDRFSAERTGGSVSTLTIQRTQQEDSAVYLCASSATPNNEQFFGPGTRLTVL.

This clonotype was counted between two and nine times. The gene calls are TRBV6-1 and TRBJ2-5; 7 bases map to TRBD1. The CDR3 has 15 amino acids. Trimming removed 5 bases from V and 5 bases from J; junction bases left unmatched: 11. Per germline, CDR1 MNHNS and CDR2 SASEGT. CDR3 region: CASSLTWTGGETQYF. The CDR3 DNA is TGTGCCAGCAGTCTAACTTGGACAGGTGGGGAGACCCAGTACTTC.

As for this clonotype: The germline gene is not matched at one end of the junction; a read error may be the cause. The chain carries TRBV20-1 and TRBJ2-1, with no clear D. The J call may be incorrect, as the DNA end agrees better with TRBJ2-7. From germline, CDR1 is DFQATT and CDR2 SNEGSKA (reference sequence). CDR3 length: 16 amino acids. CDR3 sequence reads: CSARGGSRHTSDEQYF. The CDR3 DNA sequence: TGCAGTGCTAGGGGCGGCTCCCGACACACCTCCGACGAGCAGTACTTC.

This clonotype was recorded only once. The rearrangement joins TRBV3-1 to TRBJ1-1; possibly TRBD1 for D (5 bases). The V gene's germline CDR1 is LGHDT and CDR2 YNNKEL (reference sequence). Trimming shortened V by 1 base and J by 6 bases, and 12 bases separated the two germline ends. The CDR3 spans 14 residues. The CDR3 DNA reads TGTGCCAGCAGCCAAGCAGGGCGCCCACCTGAAGCTTTCTTT. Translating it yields CASSQAGRPPEAFF.

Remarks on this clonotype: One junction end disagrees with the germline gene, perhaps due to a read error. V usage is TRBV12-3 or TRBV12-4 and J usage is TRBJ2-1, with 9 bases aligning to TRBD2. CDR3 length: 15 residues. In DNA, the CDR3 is TGTACCAGCAGTTTAGCGGGGGACGCCTACAATGAGCAGTTCTTC. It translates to CTSSLAGDAYNEQFF.

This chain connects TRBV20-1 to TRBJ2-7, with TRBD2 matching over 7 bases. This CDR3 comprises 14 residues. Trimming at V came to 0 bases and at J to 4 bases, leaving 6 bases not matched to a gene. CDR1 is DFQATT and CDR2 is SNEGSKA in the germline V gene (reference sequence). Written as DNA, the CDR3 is TGCAGTGCTAGAGATCGGGGAGGGATTTACGAGCAGTACTTC. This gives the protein CSARDRGGIYEQYF.

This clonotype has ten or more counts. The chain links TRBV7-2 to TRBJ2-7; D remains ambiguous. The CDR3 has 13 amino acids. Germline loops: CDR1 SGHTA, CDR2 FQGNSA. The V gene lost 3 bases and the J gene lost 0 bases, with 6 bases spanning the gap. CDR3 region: CASSFSLSYEQYF. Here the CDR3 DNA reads TGTGCCAGCAGCTTCTCCCTCTCCTACGAGCAGTACTTC. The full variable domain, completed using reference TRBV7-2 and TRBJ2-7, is GAGVSQSPSNKVTEKGKDVELRCDPISGHTALYWYRQSLGQGLEFLIYFQGNSAPDKSGLPSDRFSAERTGGSVSTLTIQRTQQEDSAVYLCASSFSLSYEQYFGPGTRLTVT.

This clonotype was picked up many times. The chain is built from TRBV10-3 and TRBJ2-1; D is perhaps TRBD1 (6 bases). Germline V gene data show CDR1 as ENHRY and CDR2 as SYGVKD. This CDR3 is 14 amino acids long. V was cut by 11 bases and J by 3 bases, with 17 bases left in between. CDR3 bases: TGTGCCGTTATGGGGAAGGACAGCTACAATGAGCAGTTCTTC. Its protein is CAVMGKDSYNEQFF.

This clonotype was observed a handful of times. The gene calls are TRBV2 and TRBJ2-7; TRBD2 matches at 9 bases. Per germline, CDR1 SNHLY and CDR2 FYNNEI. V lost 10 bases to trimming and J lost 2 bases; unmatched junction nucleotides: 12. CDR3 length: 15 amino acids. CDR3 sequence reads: CATRKSASGTYEQYF. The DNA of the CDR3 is TGTGCCACCCGGAAAAGCGCTAGCGGGACCTACGAGCAGTACTTC. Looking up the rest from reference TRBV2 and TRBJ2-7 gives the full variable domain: EPEVTQTPSHQVTQMGQEVILRCVPISNHLYFYWYRQILGQKVEFLVSFYNNEISEKSEIFDDQFSVERPDGSNFTLKIRSTKLEDSAMYFCATRKSASGTYEQYFGPGTRLTVT.

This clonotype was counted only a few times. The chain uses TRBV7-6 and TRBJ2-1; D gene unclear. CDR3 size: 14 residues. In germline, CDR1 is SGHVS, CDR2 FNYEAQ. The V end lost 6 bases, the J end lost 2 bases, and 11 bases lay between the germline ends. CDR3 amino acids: CASSPHGAYNEQFF. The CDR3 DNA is TGTGCCAGCAGTCCCCATGGGGCCTACAATGAGCAGTTCTTC.

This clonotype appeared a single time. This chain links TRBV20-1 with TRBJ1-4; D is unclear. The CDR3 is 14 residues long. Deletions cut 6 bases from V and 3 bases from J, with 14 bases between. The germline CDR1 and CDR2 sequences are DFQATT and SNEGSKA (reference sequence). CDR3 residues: CSATRGGANEKLFF. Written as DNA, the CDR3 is TGCAGTGCCACGCGGGGAGGTGCTAATGAAAAACTGTTTTTT.

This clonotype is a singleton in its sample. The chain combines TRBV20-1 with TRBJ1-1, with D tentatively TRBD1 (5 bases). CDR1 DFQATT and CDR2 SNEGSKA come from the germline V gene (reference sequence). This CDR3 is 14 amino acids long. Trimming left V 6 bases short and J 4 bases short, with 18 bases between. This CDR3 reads CSARTGTSGTEAFF. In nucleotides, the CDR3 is TGCAGTGCGAGGACCGGGACTAGTGGCACTGAAGCTTTCTTT.

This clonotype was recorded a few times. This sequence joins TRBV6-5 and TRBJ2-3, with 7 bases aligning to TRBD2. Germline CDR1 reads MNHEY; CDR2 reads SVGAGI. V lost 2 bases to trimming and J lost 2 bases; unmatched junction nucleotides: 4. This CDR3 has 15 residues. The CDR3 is CASSYLGTNTDTQYF. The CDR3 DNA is TGTGCCAGCAGTTACCTCGGGACTAACACAGATACGCAGTATTTT.

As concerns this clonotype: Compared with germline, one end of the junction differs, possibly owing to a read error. CDR3 DNA sequence: TGTGCCAGCAGTTTTGGGGTCTCCTACAATGAGCAGCTCTTC. As protein: CASSFGVSYNEQLF. The chain employs TRBV28 and TRBJ2-1; D remains ambiguous. The CDR3 consists of 14 residues. From germline, CDR1 is MDHEN and CDR2 SYDVKM.

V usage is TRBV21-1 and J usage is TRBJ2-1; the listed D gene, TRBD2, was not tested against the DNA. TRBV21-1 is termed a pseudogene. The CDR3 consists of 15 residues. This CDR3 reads CAGSDTSGRRNEQFF. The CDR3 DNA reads TGTGCCGGCAGCGACACTAGCGGGAGACGCAATGAGCAGTTCTTC.

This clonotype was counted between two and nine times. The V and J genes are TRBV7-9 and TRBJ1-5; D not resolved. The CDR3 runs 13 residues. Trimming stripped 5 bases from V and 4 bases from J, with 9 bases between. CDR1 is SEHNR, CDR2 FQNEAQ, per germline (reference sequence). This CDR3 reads CASSPNQNQPQHF. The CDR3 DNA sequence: TGTGCCAGCAGCCCAAACCAGAATCAGCCCCAGCATTTT. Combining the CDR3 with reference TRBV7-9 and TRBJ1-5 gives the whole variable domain DTGVSQNPRHKITKRGQNVTFRCDPISEHNRLYWYRQTLGQGPEFLTYFQNEAQLEKSRLLSDRFSAERPKGSFSTLEIQRTEQGDSAMYLCASSPNQNQPQHFGDGTRLSIL.

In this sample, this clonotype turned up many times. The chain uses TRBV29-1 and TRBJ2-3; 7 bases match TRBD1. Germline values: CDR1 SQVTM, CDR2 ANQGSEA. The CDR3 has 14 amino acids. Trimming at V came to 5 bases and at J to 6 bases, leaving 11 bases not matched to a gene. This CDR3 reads CSVSGTVIRDTQYF. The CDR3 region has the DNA TGCAGCGTTTCCGGGACAGTCATTCGGGATACGCAGTATTTT.

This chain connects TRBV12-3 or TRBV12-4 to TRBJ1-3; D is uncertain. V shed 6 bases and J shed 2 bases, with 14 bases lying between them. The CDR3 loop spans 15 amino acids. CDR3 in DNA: TGTGCCAGCAGACCCTCGATTGGGGCTGGAAACACCATATATTTT. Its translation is CASRPSIGAGNTIYF.

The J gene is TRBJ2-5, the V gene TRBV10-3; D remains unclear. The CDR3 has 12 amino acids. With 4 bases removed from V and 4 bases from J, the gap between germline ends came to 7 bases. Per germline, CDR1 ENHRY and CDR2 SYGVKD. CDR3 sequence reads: CAISGGIETQYF. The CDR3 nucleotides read TGTGCCATCAGTGGGGGTATAGAGACCCAGTACTTC.

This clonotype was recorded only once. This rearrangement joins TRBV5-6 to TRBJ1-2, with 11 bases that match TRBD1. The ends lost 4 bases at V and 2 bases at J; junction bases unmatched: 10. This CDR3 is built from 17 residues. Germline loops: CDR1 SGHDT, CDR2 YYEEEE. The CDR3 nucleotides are TGTGCCAGCAGCACACTACCCGGGACAGGGGGAAACTATGGCTACACCTTC. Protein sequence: CASSTLPGTGGNYGYTF.

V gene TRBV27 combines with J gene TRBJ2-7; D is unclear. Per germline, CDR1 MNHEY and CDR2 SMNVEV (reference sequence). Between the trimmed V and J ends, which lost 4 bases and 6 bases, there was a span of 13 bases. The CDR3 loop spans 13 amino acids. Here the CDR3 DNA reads TGTGCCAGCAGTTCAGGTGGCCCCTGCGAGCAGTACTTC. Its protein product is CASSSGGPCEQYF.

The DNA of the CDR3 is TGTGCCAGCACCCTGGGGGTTAGCACAGATACGCAGTATTTT. Its translation: CASTLGVSTDTQYF. The chain uses TRBV11-2 and TRBJ2-3; D is possibly TRBD1 or TRBD2 (5 bases each). V lost 7 bases and J 0 bases, leaving 11 bases between the germline ends. Germline V gives CDR1 SGHAT, CDR2 FQNNGV. The CDR3 totals 14 residues.